This T cell receptor (beta chain) was profiled in a study of T cells after yellow fever vaccination. Across the study: Researchers used SMART-Seq v4 Ultra Low Input to prepare fractions that had low cell numbers.

This clonotype was recorded a few times. In TCRdb, the 5' RACE reads were re-called with MiXCR into one record per CDR3 protein. Among over 300,000 distinct CDR3 sequences, roughly 4.3% were seen once, and the ten largest hold 20% to 25%. The CDR3 totals 13 residues. Germline-derived CDR1 and CDR2 are MNHEY and SMNVEV (reference sequence). V lost 7 bases and J lost 0, with 8 bases in between. The rearrangement joins TRBV27 to TRBJ2-3; no definite D call. The sample here was PBMCs, taken 5 days after the yellow fever booster vaccination. This clonotype originated in a man younger than 35 who received the YFV17D yellow fever vaccine. This chain's CDR3 is CASTDSSTDTQYF. CDR3 coding DNA: TGTGCCAGCACCGACTCAAGCACAGATACGCAGTATTTT.